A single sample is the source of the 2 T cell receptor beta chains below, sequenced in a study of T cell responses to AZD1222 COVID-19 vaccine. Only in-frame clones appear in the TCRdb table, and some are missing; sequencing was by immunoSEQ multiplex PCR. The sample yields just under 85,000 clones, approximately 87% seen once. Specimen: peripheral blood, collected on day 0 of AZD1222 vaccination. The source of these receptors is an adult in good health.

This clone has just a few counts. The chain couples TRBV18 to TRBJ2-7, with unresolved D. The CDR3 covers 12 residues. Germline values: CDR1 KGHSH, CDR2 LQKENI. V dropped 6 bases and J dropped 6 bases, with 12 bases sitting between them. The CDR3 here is CASSMSRSEQYF. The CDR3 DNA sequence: TGTGCCAGCTCTATGTCTAGATCCGAGCAGTACTTC. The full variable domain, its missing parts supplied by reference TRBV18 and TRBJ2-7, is NAGVMQNPRHLVRRRGQEARLRCSPMKGHSHVYWYRQLPEEGLKFMVYLQKENIIDESGMPKERFSAEFPKEGPSILRIQQVVRGDSAAYFCASSMSRSEQYFGPGTRLTVT.

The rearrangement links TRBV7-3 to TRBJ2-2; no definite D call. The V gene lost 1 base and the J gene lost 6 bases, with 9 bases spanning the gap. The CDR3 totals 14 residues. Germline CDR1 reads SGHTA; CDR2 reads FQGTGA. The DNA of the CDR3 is TGTGCCAGCAGCTTAAGCGGTGGGGCCGGGGAGCTGTTTTTT. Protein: CASSLSGGAGELFF. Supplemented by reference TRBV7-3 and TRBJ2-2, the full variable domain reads GAGVSQTPSNKVTEKGKYVELRCDPISGHTALYWYRQSLGQGPEFLIYFQGTGAADDSGLPNDRFFAVRPEGSVSTLKIQRTERGDSAVYLCASSLSGGAGELFFGEGSRLTVL.